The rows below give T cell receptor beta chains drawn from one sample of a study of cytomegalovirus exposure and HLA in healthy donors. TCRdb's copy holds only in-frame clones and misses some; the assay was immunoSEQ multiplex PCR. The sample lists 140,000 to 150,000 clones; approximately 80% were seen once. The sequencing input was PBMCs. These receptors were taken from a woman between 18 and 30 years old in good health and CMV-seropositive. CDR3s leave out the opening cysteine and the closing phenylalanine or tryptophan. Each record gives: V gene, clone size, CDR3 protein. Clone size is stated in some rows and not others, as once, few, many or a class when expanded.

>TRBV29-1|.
SVQGETEAF
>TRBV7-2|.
ASSPRSGTGDRHNT
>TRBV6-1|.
ASSERQGYEKLF
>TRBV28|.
ASSSGGNSPLH
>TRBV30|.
AWSSGATQRPQH
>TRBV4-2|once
ASSQGGQSSYNSPLH
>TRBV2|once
ASRAEGAGEQY
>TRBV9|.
ASSVDRGGGETQY
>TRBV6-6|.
ASSYGGARGGTEAF
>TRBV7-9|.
ASSPRGPGTDTQY
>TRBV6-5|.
ASSYSSRGFNYGYT
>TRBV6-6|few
ASTSAPEPTGELF
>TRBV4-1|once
ASSQDRAGTGELF
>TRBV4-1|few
ASSQTPPDRSSGNTIY
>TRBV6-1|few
ASSESATSYEQY
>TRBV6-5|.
ASSYSTQVLGGYT
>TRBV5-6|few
ASSHVTGEYDTEAF
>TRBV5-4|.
ASSLTGRREQF
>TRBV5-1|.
ASSLVGGGNTEAF
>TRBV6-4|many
AYRDTYEQY
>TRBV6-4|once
ASSPVARVHEQY
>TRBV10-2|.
ASSEYPYEQY
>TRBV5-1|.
ASSLVPQGSYEQY
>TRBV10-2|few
ASTWTSDYNEQF
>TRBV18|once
ASSPQAGWNEQY
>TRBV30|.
ACPRYQSNYGYT
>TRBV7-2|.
ASSLAAGGNQPQH
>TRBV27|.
ASSLRENQPQH
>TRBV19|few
ASSIVKGAGQPQH
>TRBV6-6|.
ASSHSRQTNTEAF
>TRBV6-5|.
ASSYAGENTGELF
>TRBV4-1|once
ASSQAGQNSYEQY
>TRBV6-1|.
ASSRTGLEGQY
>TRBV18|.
ASSPSRVGAGHGEQF
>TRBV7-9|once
ASSSRLGYEQY
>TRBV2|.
ASSETGLGYT
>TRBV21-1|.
ASTPAF
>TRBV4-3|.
ASSPGTGSYGYT
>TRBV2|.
ASSGQTNQPQH
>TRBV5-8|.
ASSFAVRSNQPQH
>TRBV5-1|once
ASSLASGGFNTGELF
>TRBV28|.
ASSAGTGFGNVLT
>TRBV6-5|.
ASSYSTDRGSPLH
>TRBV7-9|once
ASSPPGTDTQY
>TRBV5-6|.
ASSRVISNTGELF
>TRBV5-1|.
ASSLPPGPRQETQY
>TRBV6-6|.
ASSYGDREAQPQH
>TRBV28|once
ASSLVGGVSNQPQH
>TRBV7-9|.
ASSSSLGQEVNYGYT